Each of the 30 T cell receptor beta chains below was sequenced from the same sample in a study of cytomegalovirus exposure and HLA in healthy donors. A multiplex PCR was run with 60 Vbeta primers and 13 Jbeta primers. TCRdb's table, derived via immunoSEQ multiplex PCR, lists solely in-frame clones and lacks some. The sample holds about 52,000 clones, about three quarters seen once. The material sequenced was PBMCs. The origin of the receptors is a woman aged 45-65 years in good health and CMV-seronegative.

This chain uses TRBV6-5 with TRBJ1-1; D unresolved. V was cut by 6 bases and J by 10 bases, with 24 bases left in between. Germline V gene data show CDR1 as MNHEY and CDR2 as SVGAGI. This CDR3 comprises 15 residues. The CDR3 sequence is CASRKAETSPRGAFF. The CDR3 bases are TGTGCCAGCAGAAAGGCAGAAACATCCCCCCGAGGAGCTTTCTTT.

Only a few counts were recorded for this clone. The rearrangement joins TRBV27 to TRBJ2-1, with a tentative D call TRBD1 (6 bases). This CDR3 is built from 14 residues. Germline CDR1 reads MNHEY; CDR2 reads SMNVEV (reference sequence). Trimming shortened V by 5 bases and J by 3 bases, and 11 bases separated the two germline ends. As DNA, the CDR3 is TGTGCCAGCAGTCCCGGACAGAGCTACAATGAGCAGTTCTTC. Its protein product is CASSPGQSYNEQFF.

The chain couples TRBV2 to TRBJ2-5; 8 bases are shared with TRBD2. The CDR3 contains 15 residues. Germline lookup yields CDR1 SNHLY and CDR2 FYNNEI. Germline trimming cut 5 bases from V and 5 bases from J; bases unmatched to any gene: 10. CDR3 DNA: TGTGCCAGCAGTAGTAGCGGGATTTCATGGGAGACCCAGTACTTC. Amino acids: CASSSSGISWETQYF. Supplemented by reference TRBV2 and TRBJ2-5, the full variable domain reads EPEVTQTPSHQVTQMGQEVILRCVPISNHLYFYWYRQILGQKVEFLVSFYNNEISEKSEIFDDQFSVERPDGSNFTLKIRSTKLEDSAMYFCASSSSGISWETQYFGPGTRLLVL.

The CDR3 protein is CASSYSGGGLQGGYTF. CDR3 bases: TGTGCCAGCAGTTACTCCGGCGGAGGACTCCAGGGGGGCTACACCTTC. This chain links TRBV6-5 with TRBJ1-2; tentatively, D is TRBD1 (6 bases). With 0 bases removed from V and 8 bases from J, the gap between germline ends came to 19 bases. This CDR3 has 16 residues. The germline V gene encodes CDR1 MNHEY and CDR2 SVGAGI.

This clone appeared a single time. The V and J genes are TRBV6-1 and TRBJ2-5, with D possibly TRBD2 on 7 matching bases. The end of the DNA fits TRBJ2-7 better, so the J call may be wrong. The CDR3 sequence is 14 residues long. Germline V lookup: CDR1 MNHNS, CDR2 SASEGT. DNA of the CDR3: TGTGCCAGCTCCAAAGGGGGGGTTACCTACGAGCAGTACTTC. Its translation is CASSKGGVTYEQYF.

The chain carries TRBV15 and TRBJ2-2; the D gene is possibly TRBD2 (6 bases). CDR3 size: 19 residues. The V gene's germline CDR1 is LNHNV and CDR2 YYDKDF (reference sequence). V was clipped by 4 bases and J by 3 bases, with 24 bases between them. The CDR3 loop reads CATSTLSIGGRRDTGELFF. The CDR3 coding sequence is TGTGCCACCAGCACCCTTTCGATTGGCGGCCGGAGGGACACCGGGGAGCTGTTTTTT.

In its sample, this clone was seen once. The genes are TRBV30 and TRBJ1-5, with D uncertain. Germline lookup yields CDR1 GTSNPN and CDR2 SVGIG (reference sequence). Trimming left V 2 bases short and J 7 bases short, with 12 bases between. The CDR3 totals 13 residues. The CDR3 sequence is CAWSLAREQPQHF. The CDR3 DNA is TGTGCCTGGAGTTTGGCAAGGGAGCAGCCCCAGCATTTT.

This chain joins TRBV6-5 and TRBJ2-1; tentatively, D is TRBD2 (6 bases). Germline CDR1 MNHEY, CDR2 SVGAGI. Trimming took off 5 bases at V and 6 bases at J, with 17 bases between the two ends. The CDR3 spans 15 residues. The CDR3 here is CASSMALRGFNEQFF. For the CDR3, the DNA is TGTGCCAGCAGTATGGCCCTTCGGGGGTTCAATGAGCAGTTCTTC.

The chain joins TRBV9 to TRBJ1-1; D ambiguous. The CDR3 spans 13 residues. Germline CDR1 reads SGDLS; CDR2 reads YYNGEE. Trimming removed 1 base at V and 0 bases at J, with 4 bases between. The CDR3 spells CASSVSVNTEAFF. The CDR3 DNA reads TGTGCCAGCAGCGTATCAGTGAACACTGAAGCTTTCTTT.

This clone was found once. The chain is built from TRBV27 and TRBJ1-1; D might be TRBD1 (6 bases). The V gene lost 3 bases and the J gene lost 4 bases, with 12 bases spanning the gap. The V gene's germline CDR1 is MNHEY and CDR2 SMNVEV (reference sequence). The CDR3 is made up of 14 amino acids. The CDR3 DNA reads as TGTGCCAGCAGTTTCGGGGGGCGGGTCACTGAAGCTTTCTTT. Protein product: CASSFGGRVTEAFF.

V gene TRBV30 combines with J gene TRBJ2-1; 10 bases match TRBD2. The J segment lost 6 bases and the V segment lost 5 bases, leaving 4 bases of the junction unmatched. The CDR3 contains 13 residues. Germline V gene data show CDR1 as GTSNPN and CDR2 as SVGIG (reference sequence). The DNA of the CDR3 is TGTGCCTGGGCTAGCGGGAGTTCCAATGAGCAGTTCTTC. Its translation is CAWASGSSNEQFF.

This clone was seen a handful of times. The rearrangement uses TRBV7-8 and TRBJ1-2; D remains ambiguous. V was pared by 5 bases and J by 6 bases, with 22 bases between. This CDR3 spans 16 amino acids. The germline CDR1 and CDR2 sequences are SGHVS and FQNEAQ. DNA of the CDR3: TGTGCCAGCAGCCTCTTGAGGGAGACGAAGCGAAATGGCTACACCTTC. Protein product: CASSLLRETKRNGYTF.

The rearrangement links TRBV28 to TRBJ2-1; 11 bases are a match to TRBD2. The CDR3 totals 14 residues. V lost 7 bases to trimming and J lost 8 bases; unmatched junction nucleotides: 7. Germline CDR1 is MDHEN and CDR2 is SYDVKM. CDR3 region: CASTLAGGYDEQFF. CDR3 sequence (DNA): TGTGCCAGCACCTTAGCGGGGGGGTATGATGAGCAGTTCTTC.

This clone was detected only once. The CDR3 bases are TGCGCCAGCAGCCAAGTCGGGACAGGGACCGAAAAACTGTTTTTT. This encodes CASSQVGTGTEKLFF. The rearrangement uses TRBV4-3 and TRBJ1-4; 9 positions agree with TRBD1. Germline trimming cut 1 base from V and 8 bases from J; bases unmatched to any gene: 5. Germline V gene sequence: CDR1 LGHNA, CDR2 YSLEER. The CDR3 consists of 15 residues.

The rearrangement joins TRBV29-1 to TRBJ2-3; the match to TRBD1 covers 10 bases. The germline CDR1 and CDR2 sequences are SQVTM and ANQGSEA. The J segment lost 2 bases and the V segment lost 7 bases, leaving 12 bases of the junction unmatched. The CDR3 runs to 16 residues. The CDR3 DNA sequence: TGCAGCGCCCTAACCGGGACAGGGGACGACACAGATACGCAGTATTTT. This translates into CSALTGTGDDTDTQYF.

This clone appeared a single time. The chain has TRBV2 and TRBJ2-3, with 14 nucleotides matching TRBD2. Trimming took 9 bases from V and 6 from J; bases not matched to a gene: 11. The CDR3 sequence is 16 residues long. Per the germline V gene, CDR1 is SNHLY and CDR2 is FYNNEI. Written as DNA, the CDR3 is TGTGCCAGACGAGGGACTAGCGGGAGTGAGGGGGATACGCAGTATTTT. It codes for CARRGTSGSEGDTQYF.

This chain links TRBV15 with TRBJ2-5; tentative D call: TRBD2 (5 bases). The V end was cut by 9 bases, the J end by 1 base, with 15 bases between. The CDR3 runs to 14 residues. Germline assignment: CDR1 LNHNV and CDR2 YYDKDF (reference sequence). CDR3 DNA sequence: TGTGCCACGACCTGGGGTGGGAGCCAAGAGACCCAGTACTTC. This codes for CATTWGGSQETQYF.

The chain employs TRBV2 and TRBJ1-5; 8 bases map to TRBD1. J lost 11 bases, V lost 3 bases, and 12 bases had no gene match. This CDR3 contains 15 residues. Germline V gene data show CDR1 as SNHLY and CDR2 as FYNNEI. In DNA form, the CDR3 reads TGTGCCAGCAGTGAGTCACACGGACAGGGTAGGACCCAGCATTTT. Its translation is CASSESHGQGRTQHF.

The gene calls are TRBV19 and TRBJ2-2, with D maybe TRBD1 (6 bases). Trimming pared 5 bases from V and 2 bases from J, leaving 12 bases between. Looked up from germline, CDR1 is LNHDA and CDR2 is SQIVND (reference sequence). This CDR3 spans 15 amino acids. The CDR3: CASSQAGANTGELFF. In nucleotides, the CDR3 is TGTGCCAGTAGTCAGGCAGGGGCTAACACCGGGGAGCTGTTTTTT.

This clone appeared once. The chain couples TRBV6-5 to TRBJ1-6, with D possibly TRBD1 on 5 matching bases. CDR3 length equals 16 residues. The V gene's germline CDR1 is MNHEY and CDR2 SVGAGI. The V end lost 0 bases, the J end lost 10 bases, and 16 bases lay between the germline ends. CDR3 nucleotide sequence: TGTGCCAGCAGTTACTCGAAGGCAATCGGGGGATCACCCCTCCACTTT. It yields the protein CASSYSKAIGGSPLHF.

The V call is TRBV5-4, the J call TRBJ2-3; 8 bases match TRBD1. The CDR3 length is 15 residues. The ends lost 3 bases at V and 9 bases at J; junction bases unmatched: 12. The germline V gene encodes CDR1 SGHNT and CDR2 YYREEE (reference sequence). CDR3: CASSSTGQGEETQYF. The CDR3 nucleotides read TGTGCCAGCAGCTCTACAGGACAGGGAGAAGAGACGCAGTATTTT.

The genes are TRBV6-6 and TRBJ2-3; D remains unclear. The CDR3 covers 13 residues. V gave up 8 bases and J gave up 6 bases, with 15 bases separating them. CDR1 is MNHNY, CDR2 SVGAGI, per germline (reference sequence). The CDR3: CASGRPWADTQYF. Written as DNA, the CDR3 is TGTGCCAGCGGCCGCCCCTGGGCTGATACGCAGTATTTT.

The chain combines TRBV19 with TRBJ1-1; 8 bases agree with TRBD1. The CDR3 totals 15 residues. Per germline, CDR1 LNHDA and CDR2 SQIVND (reference sequence). V shed 3 bases and J 1 base; nucleotides not matched to a gene: 4. The CDR3 protein is CASSIPGTGNTEAFF. For the CDR3, the DNA is TGTGCCAGTAGTATTCCCGGGACAGGGAACACTGAAGCTTTCTTT.

This chain connects TRBV6-6 to TRBJ1-2, with D perhaps TRBD1 (5 bases). V lost 7 bases and J 1 base, leaving 13 bases between the germline ends. Germline assignment: CDR1 MNHNY and CDR2 SVGAGI (reference sequence). CDR3 length: 14 residues. The CDR3 DNA sequence: TGTGCCAGCACCCCGGTAGGGGATAACTATGGCTACACCTTC. Protein sequence: CASTPVGDNYGYTF.

This rearrangement joins TRBV7-3 to TRBJ2-5; TRBD1 matches 7 bases. Germline V gene sequence: CDR1 SGHTA, CDR2 FQGTGA. The CDR3 length is 13 residues. V lost 5 bases to trimming and J lost 3 bases; unmatched junction nucleotides: 3. The CDR3 nucleotides are TGTGCCAGCAGCCCCGGGACAGAAGAGACCCAGTACTTC. Translated: CASSPGTEETQYF. Together with reference TRBV7-3 and TRBJ2-5, the CDR3 gives the full variable domain: GAGVSQTPSNKVTEKGKYVELRCDPISGHTALYWYRQSLGQGPEFLIYFQGTGAADDSGLPNDRFFAVRPEGSVSTLKIQRTERGDSAVYLCASSPGTEETQYFGPGTRLLVL.

This clone appeared a few times. CDR3 in DNA: TGTGCCAGCGGACTAGCGGGGGGGACAGATACGCAGTATTTT. Amino acids: CASGLAGGTDTQYF. V and J are TRBV7-9 and TRBJ2-3, with TRBD2 matching 15 bases. Trimming removed 8 bases from V and 3 bases from J; junction bases left unmatched: 0. The CDR3 consists of 14 residues. CDR1 is SEHNR and CDR2 is FQNEAQ in the germline V gene (reference sequence).

The chain couples TRBV28 to TRBJ1-2, with D perhaps TRBD1 (5 bases). The CDR3 length is 20 residues. The germline V gene has CDR1 MDHEN and CDR2 SYDVKM. V lost 4 bases to trimming and J lost 3 bases, with 30 bases between them. CDR3 sequence reads: CASSSDGGFSMKPGHYGYTF. The CDR3 DNA follows: TGTGCCAGCAGTTCGGACGGGGGATTTAGTATGAAACCAGGGCACTATGGCTACACCTTC.

The rearrangement uses TRBV7-2 and TRBJ2-5; TRBD2 aligns across 7 bases. Gene TRBJ2-7 matches the end of the DNA better, so the J call may be wrong. This CDR3 is 16 amino acids long. Germline CDR1 is SGHTA and CDR2 is FQGNSA. The CDR3 sequence: CASSLGGPSGPYEQYF. CDR3 bases: TGTGCCAGCAGCTTAGGCGGGCCTAGCGGACCCTACGAGCAGTACTTC.

The chain has TRBV29-1 and TRBJ2-7; 8 bases align to TRBD1. J gave up 4 bases and V 3 bases, and 5 bases lay outside the gene matches. The CDR3 is 13 amino acids. The germline gives CDR1 SQVTM, CDR2 ANQGSEA. As DNA, the CDR3 is TGCAGCGTTGAGACTGACAGGGGATACGAGCAGTACTTC. As protein: CSVETDRGYEQYF.

The J gene is TRBJ2-3, the V gene TRBV11-3; D remains unclear. The CDR3 covers 14 residues. With 4 bases removed from V and 3 bases from J, the gap between germline ends came to 11 bases. The germline gives CDR1 SGHNT, CDR2 YENEEA. CDR3 amino acids: CASSSQYGTDTQYF. The CDR3 DNA follows: TGTGCCAGCAGCTCCCAGTACGGGACAGATACGCAGTATTTT.